Given below is one T cell receptor (beta chain) in context. Its antigen is unidentified. These data originate in a study of cytomegalovirus exposure and HLA in healthy donors. Amplification used 60 Vbeta primers and 13 Jbeta primers. Measured with immunoSEQ multiplex PCR; TCRdb has only the in-frame clones, and not every one. Counted here are about 200,000 clones, 75% to 85% occurring once; the ten biggest clones make up approximately 0.4%. Donors consisted of healthy bone marrow donors. This CDR3 is built from 13 residues. The germline CDR1 and CDR2 sequences are MDHEN and SYDVKM. Trimming removed 6 bases from V and 1 base from J; junction bases left unmatched: 1. Study results and caveats: Reported performance of the classifier showed diagnosis of cytomegalovirus status with high specificity and sensitivity. Rarity held for most TCR sequences, but there were some public TCRs that occurred in many donors. Analysis performed later found roughly 17,000 TCR beta sequences associated with HLA alleles at 0.05 false discovery rate.

This clonotype was sampled from a male donor in good health and CMV-seropositive. Sequenced material: PBMCs. The chain carries TRBV28 and TRBJ1-1; 8 nucleotides match TRBD1. CDR3 sequence: CASRTGANTEAFF. CDR3 DNA: TGTGCCAGCAGGACAGGGGCGAACACTGAAGCTTTCTTT.